A selection of T cell receptor beta chains follows, all from one sample in a study of long-term antiretroviral therapy in people with HIV. The assay was immunoSEQ multiplex PCR, and TCRdb's table has in-frame clones only and misses some. In the table there are 30,000 to 40,000 clones, about 85% of which are singletons. The source material was unsorted PBMCs, sampled 1.9 years after starting antiretroviral therapy. The receptors were gathered from a young man with HIV. CDR3s include the opening cysteine and the closing phenylalanine or tryptophan. D genes are given only for firm matches. The size entry is marked missing in some rows and otherwise reads once, few, many or a size class.

D: TRBD1
J: TRBJ1-6
V: TRBV5-1
size: NA
DNA: TGCGCCAGCAGCTTGGAGGGACAGGTTGGACGTAATTCACCCCTCCACTTT
CDR3: CASSLEGQVGRNSPLHF

D: NA
J: TRBJ1-1
V: TRBV9
size: NA
DNA: TGTGCCAGCAGCGTAACCGGGACTTCCGTCGTTGAAGTCTTT
CDR3: CASSVTGTSVVEVF

D: TRBD1
J: TRBJ1-4
V: TRBV19
size: NA
DNA: TGTGCCAGTAGTCATGGGGACAGGGCTAATGAAAAACTGTTTTTT
CDR3: CASSHGDRANEKLFF

D: NA
J: TRBJ1-2
V: TRBV27
size: NA
DNA: TGTGCCAGCAGTTTATCCGGGGGTCGCGATGGCTACACCTTC
CDR3: CASSLSGGRDGYTF

D: NA
J: TRBJ2-3
V: TRBV9
size: NA
DNA: TGTGCCAGCAGCGAATATTACGGGGTCTACACAGATACGCAGTATTTT
CDR3: CASSEYYGVYTDTQYF

D: NA
J: TRBJ1-2
V: TRBV19
size: once
DNA: TGTGCCAGTAGTATAGAAGCCCTGGGCAGTTCGCACTATGGCTACACCTTC
CDR3: CASSIEALGSSHYGYTF

D: TRBD1
J: TRBJ1-2
V: TRBV6-5
size: NA
DNA: TGTGCCAGCAGACAGGGGAGCGGGGCCTATGGCTACACCTTC
CDR3: CASRQGSGAYGYTF

D: NA
J: TRBJ1-1
V: TRBV6-5
size: NA
DNA: TGTGCCAGCAACCTACAGGGGAACACTGAAGCTTTCTTT
CDR3: CASNLQGNTEAFF

D: NA
J: TRBJ2-5
V: TRBV4-2
size: NA
DNA: TGTGCCAGCAGCCAAGGAGGGGTACAGACCCAGTACTTC
CDR3: CASSQGGVQTQYF

D: NA
J: TRBJ1-1
V: TRBV29-1
size: NA
DNA: TGCAGCGTTGGTCAGGGTGGCACTGAAGCTTTCTTT
CDR3: CSVGQGGTEAFF

D: NA
J: TRBJ2-5
V: TRBV5-1
size: NA
DNA: TGCGCCAGCAGCTTATCGGGGGGCGGACAAGAGACCCAGTACTTC
CDR3: CASSLSGGGQETQYF

D: NA
J: TRBJ2-3
V: TRBV4-1
size: NA
DNA: TGCGCCAGCAGCCAAGTGTCCACTAGCACAGATACGCAGTATTTT
CDR3: CASSQVSTSTDTQYF

D: TRBD2
J: TRBJ2-3
V: TRBV2
size: NA
DNA: TGTGCCAGCAGTGGGGAGCTAGCGGGCCATAGCACAGATACGCAGTATTTT
CDR3: CASSGELAGHSTDTQYF

D: NA
J: TRBJ1-2
V: TRBV7-8
size: few
DNA: TGTGCCAGCAGCTTAGCCGGGGGGATTAACTATGGCTACACCTTC
CDR3: CASSLAGGINYGYTF

D: NA
J: TRBJ2-3
V: TRBV6-1
size: NA
DNA: TGTGCCAGCAGTGGGGTGAACGGGGGCACAGATACGCAGTATTTT
CDR3: CASSGVNGGTDTQYF

D: NA
J: TRBJ2-1
V: TRBV7-2
size: NA
DNA: TGTGCCAGCAGCTCAAAAGGGGGTACCTACAATGAGCAGTTCTTC
CDR3: CASSSKGGTYNEQFF

D: NA
J: TRBJ1-4
V: TRBV25-1
size: few
DNA: TGTGCCAGCAGTGATGGGTACAGGCCCCCGGCCTTT
CDR3: CASSDGYRPPAF

D: NA
J: TRBJ1-3
V: TRBV18
size: NA
DNA: TGTGCCAGCTCCCCGACGGGATCTGGAAACACCATATATTTT
CDR3: CASSPTGSGNTIYF

D: NA
J: TRBJ1-3
V: TRBV28
size: once
DNA: TGTGCCAGCAGTCCCCGAGTCGGGAGCTCTGGAAACACCATATATTTT
CDR3: CASSPRVGSSGNTIYF

D: TRBD1
J: TRBJ2-5
V: TRBV19
size: NA
DNA: TGTGCCAGTAGTACACTAAACAGGGGCAGGGTGACCCAGTACTTC
CDR3: CASSTLNRGRVTQYF

D: NA
J: TRBJ1-1
V: TRBV7-9
size: NA
DNA: TGTGCCAGCAGCTTAGCGGCGCCCACTGAAGCTTTCTTT
CDR3: CASSLAAPTEAFF

D: TRBD1
J: TRBJ2-2
V: TRBV7-3
size: NA
DNA: TGTGCCAGCAGTTCCGACAGGGTCACCGGGGAGCTGTTTTTT
CDR3: CASSSDRVTGELFF

D: TRBD1
J: TRBJ1-1
V: TRBV5-1
size: NA
DNA: TGCGCCAGCAGCTTGGGAGACAGGGAAAGCACTGAAGCTTTCTTT
CDR3: CASSLGDRESTEAFF

D: NA
J: TRBJ1-3
V: TRBV9
size: NA
DNA: TGTGCCAGCAGCGTCAGCCAACAGGGAGCTGGAAACACCATATATTTT
CDR3: CASSVSQQGAGNTIYF

D: NA
J: TRBJ1-5
V: TRBV28
size: NA
DNA: TGTGCCAGCACCTCGGAGGGGGGCAGGCCCCAGCATTTT
CDR3: CASTSEGGRPQHF

D: NA
J: TRBJ1-1
V: TRBV7-3
size: NA
DNA: TGTGCCAGCAGCGCACAGGGAGACACTGAAGCTTTCTTT
CDR3: CASSAQGDTEAFF

D: NA
J: TRBJ1-3
V: TRBV5-1
size: NA
DNA: TGCGCCAGCAGCTTCGACACAGGGTTTGGAAACACCATATATTTT
CDR3: CASSFDTGFGNTIYF

D: NA
J: TRBJ1-1
V: TRBV9
size: NA
DNA: TGTGCCAGCAGCATGTCGGACAGCCGATCTGAAGCTTTCTTT
CDR3: CASSMSDSRSEAFF

D: TRBD2
J: TRBJ2-5
V: TRBV11-2
size: NA
DNA: TGTGCCAGCAGCTTAGAAGGACTAGCATGGGGGGAGACCCAGTACTTC
CDR3: CASSLEGLAWGETQYF

D: NA
J: TRBJ1-2
V: TRBV7-8
size: NA
DNA: TGTGCCAGCAGCAAAATGGTCGGGGGGGACTATGGCTACACCTTC
CDR3: CASSKMVGGDYGYTF

D: NA
J: TRBJ2-5
V: TRBV7-9
size: NA
DNA: TGTGCCAGCAGCGGCGGTCCGACCCGCCAAGAGACCCAGTACTTC
CDR3: CASSGGPTRQETQYF

D: NA
J: TRBJ2-2
V: TRBV27
size: NA
DNA: TGTGCCAGCAGTTGGGGGGCAGGAGGCAACACCGGGGAACTGTTTTTT
CDR3: CASSWGAGGNTGELFF

D: NA
J: TRBJ2-5
V: TRBV5-1
size: NA
DNA: TGCGCCAGCAGCTTGGGGGGGACCCGGTGGGGAGAGACCCAGTACTTC
CDR3: CASSLGGTRWGETQYF

D: TRBD1
J: TRBJ1-2
V: TRBV5-1
size: medium-sized
DNA: TGCGCCAGCAGCGGGACAGCCCCGACGGGTGGCTACACCTTC
CDR3: CASSGTAPTGGYTF

D: TRBD1
J: TRBJ1-6
V: TRBV19
size: NA
DNA: TGTGCCAGTAGTCCTAGGACAGGGTTAGGGTCACCCCTCCACTTT
CDR3: CASSPRTGLGSPLHF

D: NA
J: TRBJ2-3
V: TRBV27
size: NA
DNA: TGTGCCAGCAGTTCCATCACAGGGTACGGAGATACGCAGTATTTT
CDR3: CASSSITGYGDTQYF

D: NA
J: TRBJ1-6
V: TRBV5-4
size: few
DNA: TGTGCCAGCAGCTTGGCGCGGCATAATTCACCCCTCCACTTT
CDR3: CASSLARHNSPLHF

D: TRBD1
J: TRBJ1-1
V: TRBV5-1
size: NA
DNA: TGCGCCAGCAGCTTTGTCCCGACAGGGGGCTACACTGAAGCTTTCTTT
CDR3: CASSFVPTGGYTEAFF

D: NA
J: TRBJ1-1
V: TRBV9
size: once
DNA: TGTGCCAGCAGCGGAGGGGACTTCGGGAACACTGAAGCTTTCTTT
CDR3: CASSGGDFGNTEAFF

D: NA
J: TRBJ2-3
V: TRBV9
size: NA
DNA: TGTGCCAGCAGCGTAGGCAGGGTCAGCACAGATACGCAGTATTTT
CDR3: CASSVGRVSTDTQYF

D: NA
J: TRBJ1-4
V: TRBV19
size: NA
DNA: TGTGCCAGTAGTATAGGCGACGGACGATCCGAGAAACTGTTTTTT
CDR3: CASSIGDGRSEKLFF

D: NA
J: TRBJ1-1
V: TRBV11-2
size: NA
DNA: TGTGCCAGCAGCTTCTTCGCAGGGGCCAACACTGAAGCTTTCTTT
CDR3: CASSFFAGANTEAFF

D: TRBD2
J: TRBJ2-3
V: TRBV11-2
size: NA
DNA: TGTGCCAGCATCAGAAGCGGGGAAGGCACAGATACGCAGTATTTT
CDR3: CASIRSGEGTDTQYF

D: NA
J: TRBJ2-1
V: TRBV4-1
size: NA
DNA: TGCGCCAGCAGCCAAGATGAGCGGTGGATGTTCTTC
CDR3: CASSQDERWMFF

D: TRBD2
J: TRBJ2-7
V: TRBV28
size: once
DNA: TGTGCCAGCACCGAGCGGGGGAAGAACCTCTACGAGCAGTACTTC
CDR3: CASTERGKNLYEQYF

D: NA
J: TRBJ2-7
V: TRBV4-1
size: few
DNA: TGCGCCAGCAGCCAAGAAGGAGGGGTGGGGGAGCAGTACTTC
CDR3: CASSQEGGVGEQYF

D: NA
J: TRBJ2-7
V: TRBV5-6
size: NA
DNA: TGTGCCAGCAGCTGGGGAGGAACCTACGAGCAGTACTTC
CDR3: CASSWGGTYEQYF

D: NA
J: TRBJ1-1
V: TRBV5-4
size: few
DNA: TGTGCCAGCAGCTTGGACAGCTGGACTGAAGCTTTCTTT
CDR3: CASSLDSWTEAFF

D: NA
J: TRBJ2-7
V: TRBV5-4
size: NA
DNA: TGTGCCAGCAGCTTCCGGGGTTGGGACGAGCAGTACTTC
CDR3: CASSFRGWDEQYF

D: TRBD2
J: TRBJ2-1
V: TRBV11-2
size: NA
DNA: TGTGCCAGCAGCTCGACTAGCGGGGGGAATAATGAGCAGTTCTTC
CDR3: CASSSTSGGNNEQFF

D: NA
J: TRBJ1-5
V: TRBV1
size: NA
DNA: TGCACCAGCAGCCAAGATTCAGGGAGAAATCAGCCCCAGCATTTT
CDR3: CTSSQDSGRNQPQHF

D: NA
J: TRBJ2-6
V: TRBV29-1
size: once
DNA: TGCAGCGTTGTGCAGCAGGGAGACCTGACTTTC
CDR3: CSVVQQGDLTF

D: NA
J: TRBJ1-5
V: TRBV28
size: NA
DNA: TGTGCCAGCAGTTTAGCACAGGGACGCAATCAGCCCCAGCATTTT
CDR3: CASSLAQGRNQPQHF

D: NA
J: TRBJ2-5
V: TRBV9
size: NA
DNA: TGTGCCAGCAGCGCTGGGATCCAAGAGACCCAGTACTTC
CDR3: CASSAGIQETQYF

D: NA
J: TRBJ1-2
V: TRBV6-5
size: few
DNA: TGTGCCAGCAGTTACCCCGGGACACCGTTCTATGGCTACACCTTC
CDR3: CASSYPGTPFYGYTF

D: NA
J: TRBJ2-1
V: TRBV6-1
size: NA
DNA: TGTGCCAGCAGTACCCCAGTGGGTCTTAATGAGCAGTTCTTC
CDR3: CASSTPVGLNEQFF

D: NA
J: TRBJ2-7
V: TRBV10-1
size: once
DNA: TGCGCCAGACTGGGGGGTTTCTCTCTATACGAGCAGTACTTC
CDR3: CARLGGFSLYEQYF

D: TRBD2
J: TRBJ2-3
V: TRBV11-2
size: once
DNA: TGTGCCAGCAGCAAGACTAGCGGGGGGGGCACAGATACGCAGTATTTT
CDR3: CASSKTSGGGTDTQYF